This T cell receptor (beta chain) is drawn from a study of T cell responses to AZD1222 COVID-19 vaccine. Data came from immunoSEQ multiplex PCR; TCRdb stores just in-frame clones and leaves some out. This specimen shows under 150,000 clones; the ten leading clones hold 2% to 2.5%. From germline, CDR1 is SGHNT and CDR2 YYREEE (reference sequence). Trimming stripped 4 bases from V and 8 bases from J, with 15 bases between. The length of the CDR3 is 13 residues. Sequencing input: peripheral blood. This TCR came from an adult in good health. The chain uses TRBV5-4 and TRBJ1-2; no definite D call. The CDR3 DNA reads TGTGCCAGCAGCCCGCCGGGGTTCGGAGGCTACACCTTC. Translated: CASSPPGFGGYTF.